The entry below gives a single T cell receptor (beta chain) sequence along with its context. The antigen remains undetermined. This specimen belongs to a study of T cells in localized non-small cell lung cancer. The V end lost 4 bases, the J end lost 2 bases, and 9 bases lay between the germline ends. The CDR3 is made up of 15 amino acids. CDR1 is MNHNY and CDR2 is SVGAGI in the germline V gene (reference sequence). Whole-study results and caveats: A median of 57 of the top 100 tumor clones appeared in adjacent lung, which was paired and uninvolved. Since sequencing was restricted to only one region of the tumor, intratumor heterogeneity remains a possibility.

Produced via immunoSEQ multiplex PCR; TCRdb's table is partial and in-frame only. The table includes under 40,000 clones, more than 65% detected once. The sample was peripheral blood, taken before any cancer treatment. The chain is built from TRBV6-6 and TRBJ2-6; perhaps TRBD1 as D (7 bases). This sequence was found in a male donor at least 60 years old with stage III squamous cell lung carcinoma. The DNA for the CDR3 is TGTGCCAGCAGTTCCAGGGGGGCTGGGGCCAACGTCCTGACTTTC. Residues: CASSSRGAGANVLTF.